The 14 T cell receptor beta chains below all came from one sample that was sequenced in a study of CD8 T cells in ankylosing spondylitis. MiXCR, applied by TCRdb to the 5' RACE reads, yields one record per CDR3 protein. Of more than 25,000 distinct CDR3 sequences in the sample, 5.3% were seen once. Material: blood, either unsorted or a sorted T cell fraction (not recorded which). Receptors were obtained from a female donor with ankylosing spondylitis or in good health (not recorded which).

This clonotype appeared many times. The gene calls are TRBV9 and TRBJ1-2; the D is unclear. V dropped 4 bases and J dropped 2 bases, with 9 bases sitting between them. The germline V gene has CDR1 SGDLS and CDR2 YYNGEE. The CDR3 runs 13 residues. CDR3 sequence reads: CASSPDINYGYTF. The CDR3 DNA reads as TGTGCCAGCAGCCCAGACATCAACTATGGCTACACCTTC.

This clonotype was picked up a small number of times. The rearrangement uses TRBV9 and TRBJ1-6; D is undetermined. The CDR3 runs 15 residues. Per germline, CDR1 SGDLS and CDR2 YYNGEE. The germline V and J ends were trimmed by 3 bases and 4 bases, with 11 bases remaining between them. The CDR3 bases are TGTGCCAGCAGCGAGGAATTGGGGTATAATTCACCCCTCCACTTT. Translating it yields CASSEELGYNSPLHF.

This clonotype was counted at least ten times. The chain couples TRBV12-3 or TRBV12-4 to TRBJ2-5; 7 bases are a match to TRBD1. This CDR3 contains 15 residues. Germline trimming cut 6 bases from V and 9 bases from J; bases unmatched to any gene: 16. The CDR3 DNA sequence: TGTGCCAGCAGCATTACAGCTCGGGACAGAACATCCCAGTACTTC. The encoded protein is CASSITARDRTSQYF.

This clonotype appeared many times. This chain joins TRBV9 and TRBJ2-7, with D perhaps matching TRBD1 (5 bases). V gave up 0 bases and J gave up 0 bases, with 22 bases separating them. The V gene's germline CDR1 is SGDLS and CDR2 YYNGEE. The CDR3 sequence is 19 residues long. CDR3 bases: TGTGCCAGCAGCGTAGTGCCCTGGGGCGAAGGGCCGGGCTCCTACGAGCAGTACTTC. Protein: CASSVVPWGEGPGSYEQYF.

This clonotype is labeled as medium-sized (0.01 to 0.1%). The chain carries TRBV9 and TRBJ2-5, with D unclear. The CDR3 is made up of 16 amino acids. The ends were cut back, 4 bases at V and 6 bases at J, with 22 bases in the middle. Germline V gene sequence: CDR1 SGDLS, CDR2 YYNGEE. The CDR3 DNA follows: TGTGCCAGCAGCCCTCAAGTTTCAATACGTCGCCAGACCCAGTACTTC. Translation: CASSPQVSIRRQTQYF.

This clonotype was observed at least ten times. The CDR3 DNA reads as TGTGCCAGCAGCGCCCGGAGACTAGCGGGAATAGACGGGGAGCTGTTTTTT. Its protein is CASSARRLAGIDGELFF. The J gene is TRBJ2-2, the V gene TRBV9; 11 nucleotides line up with TRBD2. The CDR3 totals 17 residues. V shed 3 bases, J shed 7 bases, and the junction held 11 bases outside the gene matches. In germline, CDR1 is SGDLS, CDR2 YYNGEE.

This clonotype appeared many times. The chain is built from TRBV9 and TRBJ2-2; 9 bases are shared with TRBD2. CDR3 length: 16 residues. Germline lookup yields CDR1 SGDLS and CDR2 YYNGEE. J gave up 7 bases and V 0 bases, and 7 bases lay outside the gene matches. CDR3 sequence (DNA): TGTGCCAGCAGCGTAGGGTCTAGCGGGAAAGACGGGGAGCTGTTTTTT. Translated: CASSVGSSGKDGELFF.

This clonotype was seen repeatedly, ten times or more. This sequence joins TRBV9 and TRBJ2-5; D may be TRBD1 (6 bases). The V gene lost 3 bases and the J gene lost 0 bases, with 12 bases spanning the gap. The CDR3 sequence is 15 residues long. CDR1 and CDR2 (germline): SGDLS, YYNGEE. Here the CDR3 reads CASSEGGQYQETQYF. Here the CDR3 DNA reads TGTGCCAGCAGCGAGGGCGGACAGTACCAAGAGACCCAGTACTTC.

A remark on this clonotype: A read error may be the cause here, since a much bigger clone is one base away. The rearrangement uses TRBV9 and TRBJ2-1, with a tentative D call TRBD2 (6 bases). V shed 0 bases and J shed 9 bases, with 25 bases lying between them. CDR3 length: 18 residues. Germline V gene lookup returns CDR1 SGDLS and CDR2 YYNGEE. CDR3 sequence reads: CASSVVGSRGGRKSEQFF. DNA of the CDR3: TGTGCCAGCAGCGTAGTAGGTAGTCGGGGAGGTCGCAAAAGTGAGCAGTTCTTC.

This clonotype was observed at least ten times. V and J are TRBV9 and TRBJ1-6, with a weak D call TRBD1 (5 bases). Trimming took 4 bases from V and 11 from J, leaving 16 bases between them. The CDR3 loop spans 14 amino acids. Germline V gene sequence: CDR1 SGDLS, CDR2 YYNGEE. The CDR3 is CASSLFGTDAPLHF. Here the CDR3 DNA reads TGTGCCAGCAGCCTCTTTGGGACGGACGCACCCCTCCACTTT.

The CDR3 here is CASSVASGGEQYF. The CDR3 DNA follows: TGTGCCAGCAGCGTAGCTAGCGGGGGAGAGCAGTACTTC. This sequence joins TRBV9 and TRBJ2-7, with TRBD2 matching 10 bases. V shed 0 bases and J 7 bases; nucleotides not matched to a gene: 1. Germline V lookup: CDR1 SGDLS, CDR2 YYNGEE. The CDR3 totals 13 residues.

By sample share, this clonotype is medium-sized. The chain joins TRBV9 to TRBJ1-2; D gene uncertain. Germline CDR1 reads SGDLS; CDR2 reads YYNGEE. The CDR3 totals 14 residues. Trimming stripped 3 bases from V and 4 bases from J, with 13 bases between. Here the CDR3 reads CASSADEGCYGYTF. The CDR3 DNA sequence: TGTGCCAGCAGCGCCGACGAGGGCTGCTATGGCTACACCTTC.

A few counts support this clonotype. This rearrangement joins TRBV9 to TRBJ1-2; 7 bases fit TRBD1. Germline lookup yields CDR1 SGDLS and CDR2 YYNGEE. The junction had 10 bases not matched to a gene; V was cut back by 3 bases and J by 5 bases. The CDR3 runs 15 residues. This CDR3 is CASSALGTASYGYTF. CDR3 in DNA: TGTGCCAGCAGCGCCCTCGGGACAGCCTCGTATGGCTACACCTTC.

This clonotype has ten or more counts. CDR3 in amino acids: CASSREGEPYSGNTIYF. CDR3 nucleotides: TGTGCCAGCAGCCGTGAGGGGGAACCGTACTCTGGAAACACCATATATTTT. The chain combines TRBV9 with TRBJ1-3; maybe TRBD1 (6 bases). This CDR3 has 17 amino acids. In germline, CDR1 is SGDLS, CDR2 YYNGEE. Deletions cut 4 bases from V and 0 bases from J, with 17 bases between.